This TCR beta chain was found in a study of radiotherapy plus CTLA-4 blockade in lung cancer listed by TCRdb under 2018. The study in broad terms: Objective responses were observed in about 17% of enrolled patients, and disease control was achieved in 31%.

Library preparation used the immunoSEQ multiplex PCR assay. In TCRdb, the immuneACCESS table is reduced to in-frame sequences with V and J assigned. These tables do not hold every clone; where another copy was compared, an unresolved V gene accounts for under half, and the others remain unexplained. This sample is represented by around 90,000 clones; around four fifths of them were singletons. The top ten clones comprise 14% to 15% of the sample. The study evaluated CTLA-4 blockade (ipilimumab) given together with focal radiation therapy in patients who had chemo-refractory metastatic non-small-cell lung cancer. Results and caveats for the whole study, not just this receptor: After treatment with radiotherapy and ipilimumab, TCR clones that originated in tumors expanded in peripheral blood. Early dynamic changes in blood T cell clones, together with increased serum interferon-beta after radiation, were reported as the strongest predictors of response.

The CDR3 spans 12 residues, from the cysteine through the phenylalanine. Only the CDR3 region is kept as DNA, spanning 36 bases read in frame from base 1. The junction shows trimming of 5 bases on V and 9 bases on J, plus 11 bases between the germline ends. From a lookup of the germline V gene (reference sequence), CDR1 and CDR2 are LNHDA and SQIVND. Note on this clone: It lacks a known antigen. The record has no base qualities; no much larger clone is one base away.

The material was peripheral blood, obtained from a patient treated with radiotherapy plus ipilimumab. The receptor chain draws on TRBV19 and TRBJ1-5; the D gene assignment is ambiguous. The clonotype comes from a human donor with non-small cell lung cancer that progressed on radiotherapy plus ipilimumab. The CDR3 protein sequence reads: CASSPTSPPQHF. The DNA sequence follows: TGTGCCAGTAGTCCCACTTCTCCGCCCCAGCATTTT.